Listed below are T cell receptor beta chains from one sample, sequenced in a study of blood T cell repertoires in COVID-19. Produced via immunoSEQ multiplex PCR; TCRdb's table is partial and in-frame only. The sample shows roughly 300,000 clones, 85% of them seen only once. The sequenced sample consisted of peripheral blood. The receptors shown here come from a human donor in a cohort sampled during active COVID-19. CDR3s leave out the opening cysteine and the closing phenylalanine or tryptophan. The order of the fields is CDR3 protein, V gene, J gene.

CDR3 protein: AITPGADQPQH
V gene: TRBV10-3
J gene: TRBJ1-5

CDR3 protein: ASGSDTDSYGYT
V gene: TRBV5-1
J gene: TRBJ1-2

CDR3 protein: ATGGRDSGNTIY
V gene: TRBV6-5
J gene: TRBJ1-3

CDR3 protein: ASSYSRVTDTQY
V gene: TRBV6-5
J gene: TRBJ2-3

CDR3 protein: ASSTVWDRAKSRSGNTIY
V gene: TRBV19
J gene: TRBJ1-3

CDR3 protein: ASSEGGINNSPLH
V gene: TRBV6-1
J gene: TRBJ1-6

CDR3 protein: ASSGDYEQF
V gene: TRBV2
J gene: TRBJ2-1

CDR3 protein: ASSWTGTSTDTQY
V gene: TRBV7-3
J gene: TRBJ2-3

CDR3 protein: ASSQYWRQGGNYGYT
V gene: TRBV4-2
J gene: TRBJ1-2

CDR3 protein: ASSVRSDVISYEQY
V gene: TRBV9
J gene: TRBJ2-7

CDR3 protein: ASSHRPEAAF
V gene: TRBV3-1/TRBV3-2
J gene: TRBJ1-1

CDR3 protein: ASSTYLQGDGNQPQH
V gene: TRBV19
J gene: TRBJ1-5

CDR3 protein: ASGPRDRGPEKLF
V gene: TRBV12-5
J gene: TRBJ1-4

CDR3 protein: ASSQIPGQGSLASGELF
V gene: TRBV6-6
J gene: TRBJ2-2

CDR3 protein: ASSQLRGEKLF
V gene: TRBV4-1
J gene: TRBJ1-4

CDR3 protein: ASRKVARGFNEQF
V gene: TRBV27
J gene: TRBJ2-1

CDR3 protein: ASSPAGTVNTEAF
V gene: TRBV18
J gene: TRBJ1-1

CDR3 protein: ASSPGTPNTGELF
V gene: TRBV5-1
J gene: TRBJ2-2

CDR3 protein: ASRDRGGYT
V gene: TRBV10-2
J gene: TRBJ1-2

CDR3 protein: ASSYHGSSGNTIY
V gene: TRBV6-2/TRBV6-3
J gene: TRBJ1-3

CDR3 protein: ASSHLDGGGYEQY
V gene: TRBV5-1
J gene: TRBJ2-7

CDR3 protein: ASSAGQQNNSPLH
V gene: TRBV2
J gene: TRBJ1-6

CDR3 protein: ASRFFRNMNTEAF
V gene: TRBV6-5
J gene: TRBJ1-1

CDR3 protein: ASSLTGGEQY
V gene: TRBV9
J gene: TRBJ2-7

CDR3 protein: ATSDWTGGEQY
V gene: TRBV24-1
J gene: TRBJ2-7

CDR3 protein: ASSSPGTNEY
V gene: TRBV5-5
J gene: TRBJ2-7